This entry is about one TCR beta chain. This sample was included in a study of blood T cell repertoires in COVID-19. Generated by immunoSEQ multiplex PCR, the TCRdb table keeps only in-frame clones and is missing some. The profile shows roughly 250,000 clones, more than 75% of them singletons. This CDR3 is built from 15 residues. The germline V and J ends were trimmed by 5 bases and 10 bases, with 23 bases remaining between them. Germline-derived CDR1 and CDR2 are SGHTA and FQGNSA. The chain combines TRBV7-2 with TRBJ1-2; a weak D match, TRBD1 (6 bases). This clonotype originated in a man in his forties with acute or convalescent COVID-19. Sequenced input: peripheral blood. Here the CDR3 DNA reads TGTGCCAGCAGCGCCGCGACAGGACTCAAAAGATCCTACACCTTC. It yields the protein CASSAATGLKRSYTF.